This is a list of T cell receptor beta chains from one sample in a study of T cell changes during pregnancy in multiple sclerosis. Method: immunoSEQ multiplex PCR; TCRdb's copy keeps in-frame clones and lacks some. The profile shows some 66,000 clones, about 91% of them singletons. The input for sequencing was CD8+ T cells from peripheral blood mononuclear cells, taken before pregnancy. These receptors were obtained from a female donor with multiple sclerosis, enrolled in a pregnancy study. CDR3s include the opening cysteine and the closing phenylalanine or tryptophan. Fields, in order: J gene, clone size, D gene, V gene, CDR3 protein, CDR3 DNA. A D gene is named only where the DNA matches it firmly. Some rows mark clone size as missing; the rest say once, few, many or name a class of expanded clone.

TRBJ1-6 - TRBD1 TRBV5-6 CASSLAGGYNSPRHF TGTGCCAGCAGCTTGGCAGGGGGTTATAATTCACCCCGCCACTTT
TRBJ2-3 - TRBD2 TRBV5-1 CASSLELAGGHNTQYF TGCGCCAGCAGCTTAGAACTAGCGGGGGGGCACAATACGCAGTATTTT
TRBJ2-5 - - TRBV27 CASSPLRAAGPETQYF TGTGCCAGCAGTCCGTTGAGGGCGGCGGGTCCGGAGACCCAGTACTTC
TRBJ1-1 - - TRBV20-1 CSARVGLEAFF TGCAGTGCTAGAGTGGGGCTCGAGGCTTTCTTT
TRBJ2-7 - TRBD1 TRBV19 CASSEYGQGDHEQYF TGTGCCAGTAGCGAGTACGGACAGGGGGACCACGAGCAGTACTTC
TRBJ2-7 - - TRBV9 CASTTNTSYEQYF TGTGCCAGCACCACGAACACCTCCTACGAGCAGTACTTC
TRBJ2-5 - TRBD2 TRBV14 CASSQVAGGQETQYF TGTGCCAGCAGCCAAGTAGCGGGGGGCCAGGAGACCCAGTACTTC
TRBJ2-7 - - TRBV7-6 CASSPGTGDYEQYF TGTGCCAGCAGCCCGGGGACTGGGGATTACGAGCAGTACTTC
TRBJ2-1 - TRBD2 TRBV9 CASSPETSWDEQFF TGTGCCAGCAGCCCGGAGACTAGCTGGGATGAGCAGTTCTTC
TRBJ2-1 once - TRBV2 CASRAGDQYNEQFF TGTGCCAGCAGAGCAGGGGATCAATACAATGAGCAGTTCTTC
TRBJ2-7 - TRBD1 TRBV11-2 CASSLWAGEGAREQYF TGTGCCAGCAGCTTATGGGCTGGTGAGGGGGCGAGAGAGCAGTACTTC
TRBJ1-3 - TRBD1 TRBV2 CASSGRQGVSGNTIYF TGTGCCAGCAGTGGTCGACAGGGGGTATCCGGAAACACCATATATTTT
TRBJ2-7 few - TRBV9 CASSVGDTSYEQYF TGTGCCAGCAGCGTAGGCGACACCTCCTACGAGCAGTACTTC
TRBJ2-7 once TRBD2 TRBV12-5 CASGLGGLADEQYF TGTGCTAGTGGTTTGGGAGGACTAGCGGACGAGCAGTACTTC